Presented here are 30 T cell receptor beta chains from one specimen sequenced in a study of shared clonotypes between healthy human individuals. This table comes from immunoSEQ multiplex PCR, and its TCRdb copy is limited to in-frame clones, with some not included. The data contain around 2.1 million clones, about 92% of them seen just once; the ten biggest clones take up roughly 1.7%. Naive CD8 populations comprised CD45RO-negative cells positively selected for CCR7, excluding terminally differentiated effector memory CD45RA+ cells. The sequenced sample was naive CD8+ T cells from PBMCs. The receptors stem from a man between 18 and 35 years old in good health. Some clones in this sample may be carry-over from other donors' samples.

The genes are TRBV9 and TRBJ2-7, with 14 bases that match TRBD2. Germline trimming cut 2 bases from V and 9 bases from J; bases unmatched to any gene: 4. The CDR3 runs 14 residues. Germline V gene sequence: CDR1 SGDLS, CDR2 YYNGEE. The CDR3 loop reads CASSVGLAGDGQYF. In DNA, the CDR3 is TGTGCCAGCAGCGTGGGACTAGCGGGAGATGGGCAGTACTTC.

In this sample, this clone turned up once. The chain uses TRBV4-1 and TRBJ1-5, with 9 bases matching TRBD1. Per the germline V gene, CDR1 is MGHRA and CDR2 is YSYEKL. The V segment lost 0 bases and the J segment 2 bases; nucleotides outside the gene matches: 5. CDR3 size: 17 residues. The CDR3 bases are TGCGCCAGCAGCCAAGATCGGACAGGGGTAGGCAATCAGCCCCAGCATTTT. As protein: CASSQDRTGVGNQPQHF.

In this sample, this clone turned up a few times. The chain uses TRBV9 and TRBJ1-2, with D tentatively TRBD1 (5 bases). This CDR3 is built from 12 residues. V was trimmed by 0 bases and J by 6 bases, leaving 6 bases between them. Germline-derived CDR1 and CDR2 are SGDLS and YYNGEE. The CDR3 spells CASSVGQNGYTF. CDR3 sequence (DNA): TGTGCCAGCAGCGTAGGACAGAATGGCTACACCTTC. The variable domain in full, completed from reference TRBV9 and TRBJ1-2, reads DSGVTQTPKHLITATGQRVTLRCSPRSGDLSVYWYQQSLDQGLQFLIQYYNGEERAKGNILERFSAQQFPDLHSELNLSSLELGDSALYFCASSVGQNGYTFGSGTRLTVV.

Concerning this clone itself: This sample includes further DNA sequences coding for the same CDR3. The chain is built from TRBV7-9 and TRBJ2-1; 14 bases map to TRBD2. This CDR3 comprises 18 residues. The V segment lost 3 bases and the J segment 0 bases; nucleotides outside the gene matches: 4. Germline assignment: CDR1 SEHNR and CDR2 FQNEAQ (reference sequence). CDR3 sequence: CASSLPGTSGSSYNEQFF. CDR3 bases: TGTGCCAGCAGCTTGCCCGGGACTAGCGGGAGCTCCTACAATGAGCAGTTCTTC. The complete variable domain, with remaining parts taken from reference TRBV7-9 and TRBJ2-1, reads DTGVSQNPRHKITKRGQNVTFRCDPISEHNRLYWYRQTLGQGPEFLTYFQNEAQLEKSRLLSDRFSAERPKGSFSTLEIQRTEQGDSAMYLCASSLPGTSGSSYNEQFFGPGTRLTVL.

V gene TRBV27 combines with J gene TRBJ2-5, with 15 bases aligning to TRBD2. V trimming: 0 bases; J trimming: 3 bases; junction bases outside the gene matches: 5. Germline V gene data show CDR1 as MNHEY and CDR2 as SMNVEV (reference sequence). The CDR3 has 18 amino acids. The CDR3 coding sequence is TGTGCCAGCAGTTTATCGGGACTAGCGGGAGGAGGGAAAGAGACCCAGTACTTC. This codes for CASSLSGLAGGGKETQYF.

The V call is TRBV13, the J call TRBJ2-3; D unclear. Looked up from germline, CDR1 is PRHDT and CDR2 is FYEKMQ (reference sequence). The CDR3 length is 16 residues. Deletions cut 5 bases from V and 0 bases from J, with 15 bases between. The CDR3 is CASSPPPPTSTDTQYF. In nucleotides, the CDR3 is TGTGCCAGCAGCCCCCCGCCCCCAACTAGCACAGATACGCAGTATTTT. Drawing the rest from reference TRBV13 and TRBJ2-3, the complete variable domain is AAGVIQSPRHLIKEKRETATLKCYPIPRHDTVYWYQQGPGQDPQFLISFYEKMQSDKGSIPDRFSAQQFSDYHSELNMSSLELGDSALYFCASSPPPPTSTDTQYFGPGTRLTVL.

V is TRBV9 and J is TRBJ1-1; 7 positions match TRBD1. The trim removed 5 bases at V and 2 bases at J, leaving 6 bases unmatched. CDR3 length: 14 amino acids. Germline CDR1 SGDLS, CDR2 YYNGEE. DNA of the CDR3: TGTGCCAGCAGAAAGACAGGGTTTAACACTGAAGCTTTCTTT. Its translation is CASRKTGFNTEAFF.

V and J are TRBV15 and TRBJ2-1, with TRBD1 as a possible D gene (5 bases). The CDR3 is 14 amino acids. Germline CDR1 reads LNHNV; CDR2 reads YYDKDF (reference sequence). V dropped 2 bases and J dropped 9 bases, with 14 bases sitting between them. DNA of the CDR3: TGTGCCACCAGCAGACTACCAGGGCGGAGTGAGCAGTTCTTC. It encodes CATSRLPGRSEQFF.

The rearrangement uses TRBV7-6 and TRBJ2-2; D perhaps matches TRBD2 (5 bases). Trimming took off 5 bases at V and 6 bases at J, with 16 bases between the two ends. The germline V gene has CDR1 SGHVS and CDR2 FNYEAQ. The length of the CDR3 is 15 residues. CDR3 protein: CASSHKGSHPGELFF. CDR3 DNA: TGTGCCAGCAGCCACAAAGGGAGTCATCCCGGGGAGCTGTTTTTT.

The chain couples TRBV7-9 to TRBJ2-7, with D tentatively TRBD1 (5 bases). This CDR3 is built from 13 residues. Per the germline V gene, CDR1 is SEHNR and CDR2 is FQNEAQ (reference sequence). The V gene lost 3 bases and the J gene lost 1 base, with 7 bases spanning the gap. The CDR3 DNA follows: TGTGCCAGCAGCTTCGACAGATCCTACGAGCAGTACTTC. As protein: CASSFDRSYEQYF.

On this clone itself: The same CDR3 arises from other DNA sequences in this sample as well. The V call is TRBV28, the J call TRBJ1-5; D unclear. Trimming shortened V by 1 base and J by 1 base, and 5 bases separated the two germline ends. The CDR3 is 14 amino acids. CDR1 is MDHEN, CDR2 SYDVKM, per germline. In nucleotides, the CDR3 is TGTGCCAGCAGTTTATTCGTGAGCAATCAGCCCCAGCATTTT. Protein product: CASSLFVSNQPQHF.

V usage is TRBV5-6 and J usage is TRBJ2-7; 8 bases align to TRBD2. In germline, CDR1 is SGHDT, CDR2 YYEEEE. Trimming cost V 3 bases and J 0 bases; bases outside gene matches: 11. This CDR3 spans 17 amino acids. DNA of the CDR3: TGTGCCAGCAGCTCGTTTACTAGTAGCGGGAACTCCTACGAGCAGTACTTC. Its protein product is CASSSFTSSGNSYEQYF.

The genes are TRBV5-1 and TRBJ2-4, with a possible D match to TRBD2 (6 bases). V was pared by 0 bases and J by 2 bases, with 9 bases between. The length of the CDR3 is 15 residues. Germline lookup yields CDR1 SGHRS and CDR2 YFSETQ. CDR3 amino acids: CASSLAGDSKNIQYF. CDR3 nucleotides: TGCGCCAGCAGCTTGGCGGGGGATTCCAAAAACATTCAGTACTTC.

This clone was seen a handful of times. V gene TRBV7-9 combines with J gene TRBJ1-1, with D uncertain. CDR3 length: 12 amino acids. Trimming took 4 bases from V and 6 from J, leaving 9 bases between them. CDR1 SEHNR and CDR2 FQNEAQ come from the germline V gene (reference sequence). CDR3 region: CASSSEVPEAFF. CDR3 bases: TGTGCCAGCAGCTCAGAGGTCCCTGAAGCTTTCTTT.

CDR3 DNA: TGTGCCAGCAGCTTAGTTGGGACTAGCGAGAAAAACATTCAGTACTTC. This gives the protein CASSLVGTSEKNIQYF. This chain connects TRBV7-8 to TRBJ2-4; TRBD2 aligns across 10 bases. Germline assignment: CDR1 SGHVS and CDR2 FQNEAQ. The trim removed 1 base at V and 4 bases at J, leaving 4 bases unmatched. This CDR3 region has 16 residues.

This chain connects TRBV7-2 to TRBJ1-2; 8 bases match TRBD1. CDR3 length equals 13 residues. V was clipped by 1 base and J by 8 bases; unmatched bases: 3. Germline values: CDR1 SGHTA, CDR2 FQGNSA. The CDR3: CASSLGTGIGYTF. The CDR3 bases are TGTGCCAGCAGCTTAGGGACAGGGATCGGCTACACCTTC.

The rearrangement joins TRBV19 to TRBJ2-5; D may be TRBD1 (5 bases). Germline V gives CDR1 LNHDA, CDR2 SQIVND (reference sequence). The V and J ends lost 4 bases and 2 bases respectively, with 11 bases between them. The CDR3 covers 14 residues. The CDR3 bases are TGTGCCAGTAGTACAGGGCGGATTCAAGAGACCCAGTACTTC. Its protein is CASSTGRIQETQYF.

The chain recombines TRBV6-1 with TRBJ2-2; 7 bases are a match to TRBD2. The CDR3 contains 17 residues. Per the germline V gene, CDR1 is MNHNS and CDR2 is SASEGT. V was clipped by 1 base and J by 6 bases; unmatched bases: 11. Here the CDR3 reads CASSEVPAGVLSGELFF. The DNA for the CDR3 is TGTGCCAGCAGTGAAGTACCGGCGGGAGTTCTCTCCGGGGAGCTGTTTTTT.

V usage is TRBV28 and J usage is TRBJ2-2; perhaps TRBD2 as D (6 bases). V lost 7 bases to trimming and J lost 4 bases, with 19 bases between them. The germline CDR1 and CDR2 sequences are MDHEN and SYDVKM. This CDR3 comprises 16 residues. CDR3 DNA: TGTGCCAGCACCAACGGGCGGGGCTGGGGCACCGGGGAGCTGTTTTTT. Translated: CASTNGRGWGTGELFF.

This chain uses TRBV6-5 with TRBJ2-5, with 9 bases matching TRBD2. Germline trimming cut 6 bases from V and 5 bases from J; bases unmatched to any gene: 7. The CDR3 is 14 amino acids. Germline loops: CDR1 MNHEY, CDR2 SVGAGI. For the CDR3, the DNA is TGTGCCAGCAGGTGGACTAGCGCGGGCGAGACCCAGTACTTC. Its protein is CASRWTSAGETQYF.

The chain couples TRBV4-1 to TRBJ2-7; no firm D call. Germline loops: CDR1 MGHRA, CDR2 YSYEKL. Trimming stripped 0 bases from V and 1 base from J, with 10 bases between. The CDR3 is 15 residues long. This CDR3 reads CASSQDQDGSYEQYF. In DNA, the CDR3 is TGCGCCAGCAGCCAAGACCAGGACGGATCCTACGAGCAGTACTTC.

The CDR3 loop reads CATSLNRARELFF. The CDR3, as DNA: TGTGCCACCAGCCTAAATAGGGCCCGGGAGCTGTTTTTT. This chain joins TRBV15 and TRBJ2-2, with no clear D. Germline assignment: CDR1 LNHNV and CDR2 YYDKDF (reference sequence). This CDR3 spans 13 amino acids. Trimming pared 5 bases from V and 9 bases from J, leaving 13 bases between.

This clone was counted only a few times. The chain uses TRBV13 and TRBJ1-1, with no clear D. CDR1 is PRHDT, CDR2 FYEKMQ, per germline (reference sequence). The CDR3 is 14 residues long. V was cut by 4 bases and J by 3 bases, with 12 bases left in between. The CDR3, as DNA: TGTGCCAGCAGCTCCCCCGGGGAGTACACTGAAGCTTTCTTT. Protein product: CASSSPGEYTEAFF.

The chain links TRBV9 to TRBJ2-1; D gene unclear. This CDR3 contains 18 residues. Trimming cost V 0 bases and J 0 bases, with 16 bases left between them. From germline, CDR1 is SGDLS and CDR2 YYNGEE. Here the CDR3 DNA reads TGTGCCAGCAGCGTAGTATCCCTCGGAGTTGGCTCCTACAATGAGCAGTTCTTC. Translated: CASSVVSLGVGSYNEQFF.

This chain joins TRBV4-3 and TRBJ2-1; 9 nucleotides match TRBD2. The germline CDR1 and CDR2 sequences are LGHNA and YSLEER. V trimming: 3 bases; J trimming: 8 bases; junction bases outside the gene matches: 8. The CDR3 contains 15 residues. CDR3 DNA: TGCGCCAGCAGCCATGAGACTAGCGGCCTCTATGAGCAGTTCTTC. Amino acid sequence: CASSHETSGLYEQFF.

This clone was seen just once. The V gene is TRBV7-9, the J gene TRBJ2-7, with 7 positions matching TRBD1. The CDR3 sequence is 12 residues long. Trimming took 5 bases from V and 7 from J; bases not matched to a gene: 5. Germline CDR1 and CDR2: SEHNR and FQNEAQ (reference sequence). The CDR3 nucleotides are TGTGCCAGCAGCATCGACAGGGTTGAGCAGTACTTC. Translated: CASSIDRVEQYF.

This clone has just one count. V and J are TRBV15 and TRBJ2-4, with unresolved D. V gave up 3 bases and J gave up 0 bases, with 9 bases separating them. The CDR3 consists of 15 residues. CDR1 is LNHNV and CDR2 is YYDKDF in the germline V gene (reference sequence). The CDR3 DNA is TGTGCCACCAGCAGCCCTCGGCTAGCCAAAAACATTCAGTACTTC. This gives the protein CATSSPRLAKNIQYF.

This chain links TRBV19 with TRBJ1-4, with D possibly matching TRBD1 (6 bases). The CDR3 spans 13 residues. Between the trimmed V and J ends, which lost 7 bases and 8 bases, there was a span of 14 bases. Germline V CDR1 and CDR2: LNHDA, SQIVND (reference sequence). CDR3 DNA: TGTGCCAGTACCTCGACAGGCTTAGAAAAACTGTTTTTT. Translation: CASTSTGLEKLFF.

This clone was observed a single time. The chain couples TRBV5-4 to TRBJ2-1, with 10 positions matching TRBD2. Trimming at V came to 0 bases and at J to 7 bases, leaving 7 bases not matched to a gene. The CDR3 consists of 16 residues. The V gene's germline CDR1 is SGHNT and CDR2 YYREEE (reference sequence). CDR3 region: CASSLVPSGSINEQFF. The CDR3 DNA sequence: TGTGCCAGCAGCTTGGTACCTAGCGGGAGTATTAATGAGCAGTTCTTC.

Comments on this clone: The CDR3 ends on some other residue instead of the conserved phenylalanine or tryptophan, so this is likely a read error. The limits of the CDR3 on the DNA are not certain, so only TCRdb's listed CDR3 is given. This chain connects TRBV6-4 to TRBJ1-3; the table's D call, TRBD1, has no DNA check behind it. Inclusive of both ends, the CDR3 amounts to 12 amino acids. The V gene's germline CDR1 is MRHNA and CDR2 SNTAGT. The CDR3 loop reads CASSDSTQTVCS.